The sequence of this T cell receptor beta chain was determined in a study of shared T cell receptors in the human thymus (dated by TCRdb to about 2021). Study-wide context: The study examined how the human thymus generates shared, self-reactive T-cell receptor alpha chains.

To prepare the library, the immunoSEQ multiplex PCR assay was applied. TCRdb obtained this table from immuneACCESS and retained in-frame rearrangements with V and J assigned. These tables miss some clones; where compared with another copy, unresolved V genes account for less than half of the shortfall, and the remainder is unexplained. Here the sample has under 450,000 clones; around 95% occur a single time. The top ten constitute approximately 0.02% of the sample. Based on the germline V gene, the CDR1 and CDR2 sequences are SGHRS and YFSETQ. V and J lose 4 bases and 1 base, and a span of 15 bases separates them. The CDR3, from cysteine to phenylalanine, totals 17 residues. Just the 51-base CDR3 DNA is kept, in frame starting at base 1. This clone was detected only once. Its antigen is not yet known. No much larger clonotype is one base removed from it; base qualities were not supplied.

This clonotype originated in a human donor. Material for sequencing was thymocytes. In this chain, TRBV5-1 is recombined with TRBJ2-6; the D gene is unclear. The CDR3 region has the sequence CASSPWVRNSGANVLTF. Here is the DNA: TGCGCCAGCAGCCCGTGGGTACGGAATTCTGGGGCCAACGTCCTGACTTTC.